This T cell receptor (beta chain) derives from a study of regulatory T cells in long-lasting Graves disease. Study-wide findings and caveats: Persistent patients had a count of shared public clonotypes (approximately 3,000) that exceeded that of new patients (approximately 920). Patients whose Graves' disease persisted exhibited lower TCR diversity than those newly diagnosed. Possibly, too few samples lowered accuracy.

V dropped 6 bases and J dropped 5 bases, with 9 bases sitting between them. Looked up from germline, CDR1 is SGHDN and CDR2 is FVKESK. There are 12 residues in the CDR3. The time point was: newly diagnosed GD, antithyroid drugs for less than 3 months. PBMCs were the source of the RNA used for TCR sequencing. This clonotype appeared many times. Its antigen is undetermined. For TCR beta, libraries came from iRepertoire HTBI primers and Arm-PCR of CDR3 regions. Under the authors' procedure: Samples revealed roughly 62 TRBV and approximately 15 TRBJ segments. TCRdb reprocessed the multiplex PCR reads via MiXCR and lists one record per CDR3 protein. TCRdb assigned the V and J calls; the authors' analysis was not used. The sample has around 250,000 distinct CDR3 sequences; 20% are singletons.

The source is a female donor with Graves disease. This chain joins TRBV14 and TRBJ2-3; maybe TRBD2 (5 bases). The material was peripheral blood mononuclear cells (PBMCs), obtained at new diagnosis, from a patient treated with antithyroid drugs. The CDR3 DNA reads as TGTGCCAGCAGGCGGAGCGGAGATACGCAGTATTTT. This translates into CASRRSGDTQYF.